This T cell receptor (beta chain) was captured by sequencing in a study of blood T cell repertoires in COVID-19. The germline V and J ends were trimmed by 6 bases and 0 bases, with 8 bases remaining between them. The CDR3 is 13 residues long. The V gene's germline CDR1 is KGHSH and CDR2 LQKENI. The sample holds many counts of this clone. In the source study's methods: From reference gene primer amplification, estimates of nucleated cell counts were derived. The assay was immunoSEQ multiplex PCR, and TCRdb's table has in-frame clones only and misses some. Clonal size and the V and J genes are those of that table, whereas D and trimming came from the DNA. In the table there are about 170,000 clones, about 80% of which are singletons.

Sequenced: peripheral blood. The TCR originated in a man aged 65 to 85 with active or convalescent COVID-19. The chain uses TRBV18 and TRBJ1-2; D uncertain. The CDR3 loop is CASSPTANYGYTF. CDR3 nucleotide sequence: TGTGCCAGCTCCCCTACAGCTAACTATGGCTACACCTTC.